These 29 T cell receptor beta chains originate from one sample sequenced in a study of response to subunit inactivated influenza vaccine. TCRdb fed the RT-PCR reads into MiXCR, producing one record per CDR3 protein. The table has hundreds of thousands of distinct CDR3 sequences, approximately 12% seen once. The input for sequencing was PBMCs from blood, taken on the day of vaccination. Receptors originate from a man in his forties or fifties who received an inactivated influenza vaccine.

This clonotype was found a few times. This chain links TRBV13 with TRBJ2-7; 12 positions agree with TRBD2. The CDR3 runs to 16 residues. Germline CDR1 reads PRHDT; CDR2 reads FYEKMQ (reference sequence). V was clipped by 5 bases and J by 5 bases; unmatched bases: 10. CDR3 loop: CASSPNGLAGSHEQYF. In DNA form, the CDR3 reads TGTGCCAGCAGCCCGAACGGACTAGCGGGAAGCCACGAGCAGTACTTC. The full variable domain, rest sourced from reference TRBV13 and TRBJ2-7, is AAGVIQSPRHLIKEKRETATLKCYPIPRHDTVYWYQQGPGQDPQFLISFYEKMQSDKGSIPDRFSAQQFSDYHSELNMSSLELGDSALYFCASSPNGLAGSHEQYFGPGTRLTVT.

V gene TRBV7-9 combines with J gene TRBJ2-5; 7 positions match TRBD2. The junction had 4 bases not matched to a gene; V was cut back by 2 bases and J by 1 base. Germline V gene lookup returns CDR1 SEHNR and CDR2 FQNEAQ (reference sequence). The CDR3 has 15 residues. In nucleotides, the CDR3 is TGTGCCAGCAGCTTACAAGGCGGGGGCCAAGAGACCCAGTACTTC. This sequence encodes CASSLQGGGQETQYF.

This sequence joins TRBV7-8 and TRBJ2-1; D is unresolved. The CDR3 runs 13 residues. Trimming took 6 bases from V and 6 from J, leaving 12 bases between them. Germline assignment: CDR1 SGHVS and CDR2 FQNEAQ. CDR3 sequence: CASRPLQVNEQFF. CDR3 DNA: TGTGCCAGCAGACCACTCCAGGTCAATGAGCAGTTCTTC.

This clonotype was counted between two and nine times. The chain uses TRBV4-3 and TRBJ2-1; 10 nucleotides line up with TRBD1. This CDR3 region has 16 residues. Germline V CDR1 and CDR2: LGHNA, YSLEER. After removal of 0 bases from V and 6 bases from J, the junction contained 5 bases not matched to a gene. This CDR3 reads CASSQDRDRGSNEQFF. As DNA, the CDR3 is TGCGCCAGCAGCCAAGATCGGGACAGGGGTAGCAATGAGCAGTTCTTC.

This clonotype was seen a few times. The chain joins TRBV5-1 to TRBJ1-6; no reliable D call. Germline CDR1 SGHRS, CDR2 YFSETQ. CDR3 length: 14 amino acids. Trimming cost V 3 bases and J 5 bases, with 9 bases left between them. The CDR3 sequence: CASSSTRNNSPLHF. CDR3 nucleotide sequence: TGCGCCAGCAGCTCGACACGTAATAATTCACCCCTCCACTTT. Filled out from reference TRBV5-1 and TRBJ1-6, the complete variable domain reads KAGVTQTPRYLIKTRGQQVTLSCSPISGHRSVSWYQQTPGQGLQFLFEYFSETQRNKGNFPGRFSGRQFSNSRSEMNVSTLELGDSALYLCASSSTRNNSPLHFGNGTRLTVT.

This clonotype was observed a few times. This rearrangement joins TRBV30 to TRBJ2-2; TRBD2 matches at 8 bases. Per the germline V gene, CDR1 is GTSNPN and CDR2 is SVGIG (reference sequence). V trimming: 2 bases; J trimming: 4 bases; junction bases outside the gene matches: 3. This CDR3 spans 14 amino acids. CDR3 DNA: TGTGCCTGGAGTATAGCGGGGCCCACCGGGGAGCTGTTTTTT. The encoded protein is CAWSIAGPTGELFF. Based on the CDR3 plus reference TRBV30 and TRBJ2-2, the full variable domain is SQTIHQWPATLVQPVGSPLSLECTVEGTSNPNLYWYRQAAGRGLQLLFYSVGIGQISSEVPQNLSASRPQDRQFILSSKKLLLSDSGFYLCAWSIAGPTGELFFGEGSRLTVL.

This clonotype occurred a few times. The V and J genes are TRBV20-1 and TRBJ1-5; the match to TRBD1 covers 12 bases. The CDR3 spans 17 residues. The germline V gene has CDR1 DFQATT and CDR2 SNEGSKA (reference sequence). With 7 bases clipped from V and 2 bases from J, the junction kept 12 bases outside the gene matches. The CDR3 is CSVNSGTGGSRNQPQHF. In nucleotides, the CDR3 is TGCAGTGTCAATTCCGGGACAGGGGGCTCCCGCAATCAGCCCCAGCATTTT.

In this sample, this clonotype turned up many times. The chain links TRBV29-1 to TRBJ2-2; D remains unclear. The germline CDR1 and CDR2 sequences are SQVTM and ANQGSEA. V lost 4 bases and J lost 1, with 7 bases in between. The CDR3 contains 13 residues. The CDR3 DNA reads as TGCAGCGTTGGTCAGAGGAACACCGGGGAGCTGTTTTTT. The encoded protein is CSVGQRNTGELFF.

V usage is TRBV12-3 or TRBV12-4 and J usage is TRBJ2-3; D uncertain. Trimming stripped 5 bases from V and 0 bases from J, with 12 bases between. This CDR3 is built from 15 residues. The CDR3 region has the DNA TGTGCCAGCAGTCCCGGCCCCCGAAGCACAGATACGCAGTATTTT. Translation gives CASSPGPRSTDTQYF.

This rearrangement joins TRBV30 to TRBJ2-7, with D hard to call. The CDR3 has 13 amino acids. Per germline, CDR1 GTSNPN and CDR2 SVGIG (reference sequence). With 1 base removed from V and 2 bases from J, the gap between germline ends came to 9 bases. CDR3 in amino acids: CAWSAGPPYEQYF. As DNA, the CDR3 is TGTGCCTGGAGTGCCGGACCCCCCTACGAGCAGTACTTC.

V is TRBV7-2 and J is TRBJ2-6; D not certain. Germline V gene lookup returns CDR1 SGHTA and CDR2 FQGNSA. Trimming removed 1 base from V and 4 bases from J, with 11 bases in between. This CDR3 comprises 16 residues. The CDR3: CASSLVRNSGANVLTF. Here the CDR3 DNA reads TGTGCCAGCAGCTTAGTTAGGAACTCAGGGGCCAACGTCCTGACTTTC.

This chain joins TRBV18 and TRBJ1-2; D is undetermined. V gave up 3 bases and J gave up 3 bases, with 11 bases separating them. The length of the CDR3 is 14 residues. Germline CDR1 is KGHSH and CDR2 is LQKENI. The CDR3 is CASSPPAEDYGYTF. The DNA of the CDR3 is TGTGCCAGCTCACCCCCCGCAGAAGACTATGGCTACACCTTC.

The V and J genes are TRBV6-2 or TRBV6-3 and TRBJ2-1; perhaps TRBD2 as D (6 bases). Germline loops: CDR1 MNHEY, CDR2 SVGEGT. Trimming removed 5 bases at V and 7 bases at J, with 18 bases between. The CDR3 runs 15 residues. In nucleotides, the CDR3 is TGTGCCAGCAGTAACGGGACTCCAACCGAGAATGAGCAGTTCTTC. Protein: CASSNGTPTENEQFF.

The genes are TRBV20-1 and TRBJ2-1; 9 bases map to TRBD2. Germline CDR1 is DFQATT and CDR2 is SNEGSKA (reference sequence). The V gene end was trimmed by 2 bases and the J gene end by 15 bases; junction bases not matched to a gene: 5. CDR3 length: 11 residues. The CDR3 DNA is TGCAGTGCTAGACGCGGGACTAGCCGGTTCTTC. Translated: CSARRGTSRFF.

In its sample, this clonotype was seen many times. The chain is built from TRBV5-1 and TRBJ2-3; perhaps TRBD2 as D (5 bases). From germline, CDR1 is SGHRS and CDR2 YFSETQ. This CDR3 comprises 16 residues. V lost 0 bases, J lost 5 bases, and 16 bases lay in between. CDR3 loop: CASSLDRTGMGDTQYF. The CDR3 bases are TGCGCCAGCAGCTTGGATAGGACGGGGATGGGAGATACGCAGTATTTT. The entire variable domain, with the rest obtained from reference TRBV5-1 and TRBJ2-3, is as follows: KAGVTQTPRYLIKTRGQQVTLSCSPISGHRSVSWYQQTPGQGLQFLFEYFSETQRNKGNFPGRFSGRQFSNSRSEMNVSTLELGDSALYLCASSLDRTGMGDTQYFGPGTRLTVL.

This clonotype was seen more than once but under ten times. CDR3 residues: CAISEAESGEQYF. CDR3 DNA sequence: TGTGCCATCAGTGAAGCTGAGAGTGGGGAGCAGTACTTC. The chain combines TRBV10-3 with TRBJ2-7; D unresolved. Trimming took off 3 bases at V and 7 bases at J, with 13 bases between the two ends. CDR3 length equals 13 residues. The V gene's germline CDR1 is ENHRY and CDR2 SYGVKD.

This clonotype was counted ten times or more. CDR3 protein: CASGAGTRAETQYF. Written as DNA, the CDR3 is TGTGCCAGCGGGGCCGGGACTAGAGCAGAGACCCAGTACTTC. The chain joins TRBV27 to TRBJ2-5; 8 bases are shared with TRBD2. There are 14 residues in the CDR3. V trimming: 8 bases; J trimming: 4 bases; junction bases outside the gene matches: 9. CDR1 and CDR2 (germline): MNHEY, SMNVEV (reference sequence).

The chain recombines TRBV5-1 with TRBJ1-3, with TRBD1 matching over 9 bases. CDR1 is SGHRS, CDR2 YFSETQ, per germline. V shed 0 bases and J 4 bases; nucleotides not matched to a gene: 5. The length of the CDR3 is 16 residues. CDR3 in DNA: TGCGCCAGCAGCTTGGCCTACAGGGGGCTAGGAAACACCATATATTTT. It yields the protein CASSLAYRGLGNTIYF.

This clonotype was observed a few times. The chain is built from TRBV12-3 or TRBV12-4 and TRBJ2-4; no clear D gene. The CDR3 has 15 residues. Trimming removed 3 bases from V and 0 bases from J, with 9 bases in between. The CDR3 bases are TGTGCCAGCAGTTTGTCAGCTCTAGCCAAAAACATTCAGTACTTC. Protein product: CASSLSALAKNIQYF.

This clonotype was observed a handful of times. V is TRBV28 and J is TRBJ2-7; 9 bases are a match to TRBD2. The germline CDR1 and CDR2 sequences are MDHEN and SYDVKM. The CDR3 sequence is 12 residues long. The V and J ends lost 7 bases and 6 bases, in that order; junction bases with no gene match: 4. The CDR3 DNA is TGTGCCAGCACGGGACTAGCAAGCGAGCAGTACTTC. This sequence encodes CASTGLASEQYF.

The chain recombines TRBV7-8 with TRBJ1-1; TRBD1 matches at 9 bases. From germline, CDR1 is SGHVS and CDR2 FQNEAQ. The CDR3 is 13 residues long. After removal of 5 bases from V and 6 bases from J, the junction contained 4 bases not matched to a gene. Here the CDR3 DNA reads TGTGCCAGCAGCCCGAGACAGGGGGCTGAAGCTTTCTTT. The encoded protein is CASSPRQGAEAFF.

This rearrangement joins TRBV7-2 to TRBJ2-3; D is unclear. Germline assignment: CDR1 SGHTA and CDR2 FQGNSA. The V end was cut by 6 bases, the J end by 2 bases, with 15 bases between. The CDR3 is made up of 15 amino acids. This CDR3 reads CASRRRRSTTDTQYF. The CDR3 nucleotides are TGTGCCAGCAGGCGCCGCAGGTCGACCACAGATACGCAGTATTTT.

This clonotype was observed a few times. This chain links TRBV15 with TRBJ2-3; a weak D match, TRBD2 (6 bases). The CDR3 totals 16 residues. V was shortened by 3 bases and J by 0 bases, with 13 bases between the two germline ends. CDR1 and CDR2 from the germline V gene are LNHNV and YYDKDF (reference sequence). CDR3 loop: CATSRGSGSSTDTQYF. In DNA form, the CDR3 reads TGTGCCACCAGCAGGGGAAGCGGGTCGAGCACAGATACGCAGTATTTT.

In this sample, this clonotype turned up many times. As DNA, the CDR3 is TGCGCCAGCAGCCGGGACAGGGGGATTGAAAAGACTGAAGCTTTCTTT. Protein sequence: CASSRDRGIEKTEAFF. This chain connects TRBV4-3 to TRBJ1-1, with TRBD1 matching over 11 bases. Germline V gene data show CDR1 as LGHNA and CDR2 as YSLEER. The CDR3 has 16 amino acids. Unmatched junction bases numbered 9, after V lost 4 bases and J lost 5 bases.

The chain employs TRBV11-1 and TRBJ2-1; TRBD2 aligns across 8 bases. The ends lost 5 bases at V and 4 bases at J; junction bases unmatched: 7. CDR1 SGHAT and CDR2 FQDESV come from the germline V gene (reference sequence). The CDR3 is made up of 15 amino acids. This CDR3 is CASSPGGGGYNEQFF. The CDR3 DNA sequence: TGTGCCAGCAGCCCGGGCGGCGGGGGGTACAATGAGCAGTTCTTC. The complete variable domain, with remaining parts taken from reference TRBV11-1 and TRBJ2-1, reads EAEVAQSPRYKITEKSQAVAFWCDPISGHATLYWYRQILGQGPELLVQFQDESVVDDSQLPKDRFSAERLKGVDSTLKIQPAELGDSAMYLCASSPGGGGYNEQFFGPGTRLTVL.

In this sample, this clonotype turned up once. A read error may explain this, as a much larger clone is one base away. The gene calls are TRBV20-1 and TRBJ2-3, with a weak D call TRBD2 (6 bases). Trimming cost V 8 bases and J 4 bases, with 16 bases left between them. This CDR3 region has 13 residues. In germline, CDR1 is DFQATT, CDR2 SNEGSKA (reference sequence). The chain's CDR3 is CSSVREWADTQYF. In DNA, the CDR3 is TGCAGTTCTGTCCGGGAGTGGGCAGATACGCAGTATTTT.

This chain joins TRBV3-1 and TRBJ2-1, with no clear D. There are 14 residues in the CDR3. Deletions cut 2 bases from V and 6 bases from J, with 11 bases between. CDR1 and CDR2 (germline): LGHDT, YNNKEL (reference sequence). The CDR3 nucleotides are TGTGCCAGCAGCCAATCCGCTATCTCCAATGAGCAGTTCTTC. Amino acid sequence: CASSQSAISNEQFF.

This clonotype was recorded at least ten times. The chain carries TRBV5-1 and TRBJ2-1; TRBD1 matches at 9 bases. CDR1 and CDR2 from the germline V gene are SGHRS and YFSETQ. V was clipped by 4 bases and J by 7 bases; unmatched bases: 9. This CDR3 spans 15 amino acids. The CDR3 here is CASSPTGTGRNEQFF. CDR3 coding DNA: TGCGCCAGCAGCCCAACCGGGACAGGGAGGAATGAGCAGTTCTTC.

This clonotype appeared a few times. The chain links TRBV7-2 to TRBJ2-3; 9 bases line up with TRBD2. CDR3 length equals 16 residues. V trimming: 0 bases; J trimming: 6 bases; junction bases outside the gene matches: 7. Germline V lookup: CDR1 SGHTA, CDR2 FQGNSA. For the CDR3, the DNA is TGTGCCAGCAGCTTAGCGCGAGGCGGGGGGGGCGATACGCAGTATTTT. This sequence encodes CASSLARGGGGDTQYF.